A single T cell receptor (beta chain) is shown here with its context. Its antigen is not identified. The sample comes from a study of cytomegalovirus exposure and HLA in healthy donors. General study points: Most CMV-associated TCR beta chains appeared HLA-restricted in a later analysis.

The germline V and J ends were trimmed by 4 bases and 1 base, with 8 bases remaining between them. This CDR3 has 12 amino acids. From germline, CDR1 is SQVTM and CDR2 ANQGSEA. PCR primers comprised 60 Vbeta and 13 Jbeta primers. The table came from immunoSEQ multiplex PCR; TCRdb's copy has only in-frame clones and leaves some out. Seen here are some 140,000 clones, roughly 72% observed once, and the top ten hold around 2.3%. The clonotype comes from a man aged 25 to 45 in good health and CMV-seronegative. Specimen: PBMCs. The chain recombines TRBV29-1 with TRBJ2-7, with D possibly matching TRBD1 (6 bases). CDR3 DNA: TGCAGCGTTGCCAGGGGATCCTACGAGCAGTACTTC. As protein: CSVARGSYEQYF.